This entry concerns a single TCR beta chain. The antigen is unknown. Using immunoSEQ multiplex PCR, the repertoire was profiled, and TCRdb retains in-frame clones only, with some absent. The table shows approximately 79,000 clones, with about 82% occurring only once. This sample's time point: pretreatment peripheral blood. The sample comes from a study of PD-L1 blockade in urothelial cancer. Findings of the study overall: Durable benefit was linked to greater 3-week expansion of tumor-associated blood clones.

The receptor comes from a man aged 35 to 55 with urothelial cancer. Sample: PBMCs, taken around atezolizumab (anti-PD-L1) treatment.

CDR3 region: CASSLGSRNTGELFF. For the CDR3, the DNA is TGTGCCAGCAGCCTGGGTAGCCGGAACACCGGGGAGCTGTTTTTT. The chain carries TRBV5-4 and TRBJ2-2; D is uncertain. Germline V gene sequence: CDR1 SGHNT, CDR2 YYREEE (reference sequence). The CDR3 covers 15 residues. Trimming shortened V by 4 bases and J by 1 base, and 11 bases separated the two germline ends. The whole variable domain, filled in from reference TRBV5-4 and TRBJ2-2, reads ETGVTQSPTHLIKTRGQQVTLRCSSQSGHNTVSWYQQALGQGPQFIFQYYREEENGRGNFPPRFSGLQFPNYSSELNVNALELDDSALYLCASSLGSRNTGELFFGEGSRLTVL.